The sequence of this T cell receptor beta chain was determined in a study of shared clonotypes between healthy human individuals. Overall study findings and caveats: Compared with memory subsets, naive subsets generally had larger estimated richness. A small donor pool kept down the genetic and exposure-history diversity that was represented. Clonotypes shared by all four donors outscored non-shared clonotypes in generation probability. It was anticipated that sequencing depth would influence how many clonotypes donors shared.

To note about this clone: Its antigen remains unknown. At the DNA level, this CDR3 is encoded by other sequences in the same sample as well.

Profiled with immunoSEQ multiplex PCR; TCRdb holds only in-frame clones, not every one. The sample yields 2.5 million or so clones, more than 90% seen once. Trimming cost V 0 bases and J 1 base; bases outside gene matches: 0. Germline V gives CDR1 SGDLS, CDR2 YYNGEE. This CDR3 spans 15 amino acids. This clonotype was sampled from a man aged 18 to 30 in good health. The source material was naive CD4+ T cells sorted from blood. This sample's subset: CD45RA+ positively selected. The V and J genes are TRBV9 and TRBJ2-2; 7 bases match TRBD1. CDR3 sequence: CASSVGTGNTGELFF. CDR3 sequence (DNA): TGTGCCAGCAGCGTAGGGACAGGGAACACCGGGGAGCTGTTTTTT.